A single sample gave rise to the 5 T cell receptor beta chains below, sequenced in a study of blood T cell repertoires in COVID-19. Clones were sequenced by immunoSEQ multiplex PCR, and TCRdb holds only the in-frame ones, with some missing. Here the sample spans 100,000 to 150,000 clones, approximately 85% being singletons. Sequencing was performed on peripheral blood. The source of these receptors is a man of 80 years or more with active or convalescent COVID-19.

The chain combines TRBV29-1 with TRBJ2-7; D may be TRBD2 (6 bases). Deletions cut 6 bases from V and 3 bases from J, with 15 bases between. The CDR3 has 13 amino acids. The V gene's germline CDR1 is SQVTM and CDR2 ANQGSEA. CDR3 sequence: CSVGDGGDYEQYF. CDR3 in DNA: TGCAGCGTGGGGGACGGGGGAGACTACGAGCAGTACTTC.

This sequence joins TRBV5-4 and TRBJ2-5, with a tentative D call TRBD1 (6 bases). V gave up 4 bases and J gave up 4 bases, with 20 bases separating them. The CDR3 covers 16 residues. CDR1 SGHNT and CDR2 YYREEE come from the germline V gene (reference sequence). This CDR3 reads CASSAQFRGKGETQYF. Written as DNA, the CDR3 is TGTGCCAGCAGCGCTCAATTTAGGGGGAAAGGAGAGACCCAGTACTTC. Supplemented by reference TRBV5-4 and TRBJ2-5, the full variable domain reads ETGVTQSPTHLIKTRGQQVTLRCSSQSGHNTVSWYQQALGQGPQFIFQYYREEENGRGNFPPRFSGLQFPNYSSELNVNALELDDSALYLCASSAQFRGKGETQYFGPGTRLLVL.

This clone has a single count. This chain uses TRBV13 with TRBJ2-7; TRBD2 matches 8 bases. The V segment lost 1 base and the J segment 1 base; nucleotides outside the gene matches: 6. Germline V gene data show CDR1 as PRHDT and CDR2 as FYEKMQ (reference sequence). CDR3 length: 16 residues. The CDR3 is CASSLVRPSGSYEQYF. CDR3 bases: TGTGCCAGCAGCTTAGTACGGCCTAGCGGGTCCTACGAGCAGTACTTC. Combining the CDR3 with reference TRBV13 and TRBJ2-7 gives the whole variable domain AAGVIQSPRHLIKEKRETATLKCYPIPRHDTVYWYQQGPGQDPQFLISFYEKMQSDKGSIPDRFSAQQFSDYHSELNMSSLELGDSALYFCASSLVRPSGSYEQYFGPGTRLTVT.

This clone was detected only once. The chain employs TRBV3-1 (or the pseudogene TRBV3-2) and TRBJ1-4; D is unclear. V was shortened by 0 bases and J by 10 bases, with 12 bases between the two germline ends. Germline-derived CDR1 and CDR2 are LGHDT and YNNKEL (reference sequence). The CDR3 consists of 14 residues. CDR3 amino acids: CASSQDRSIPKLFF. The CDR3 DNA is TGTGCCAGCAGCCAAGATCGGAGTATTCCAAAACTGTTTTTT.

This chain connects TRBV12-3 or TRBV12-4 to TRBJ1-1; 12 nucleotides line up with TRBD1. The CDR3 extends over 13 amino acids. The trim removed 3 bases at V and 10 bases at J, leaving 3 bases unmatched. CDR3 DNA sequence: TGTGCCAGCAGTTTGGGACAGGGGGCAGGAGCTTTCTTT. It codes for CASSLGQGAGAFF.